This T cell receptor (beta chain) was identified during a study of response to subunit inactivated influenza vaccine (dated by TCRdb to the late 2010s). For the study in its entirety: Deep quantitative T cell receptor repertoire profiling was used in the study to track responses to a trivalent subunit inactivated influenza vaccine.

The paper's findings and limits, for the study overall: The authors proposed that each seasonal influenza vaccination may bring in only a limited number of new T cells.

Library generation was performed with RT-PCR. Sequencing took place on an Illumina HiSeq 2500. The public sequencing data were trimmed at Q25 with fastp and processed into clonotypes with MiXCR by TCRdb, which kept only in-frame beta chains. Records with the same CDR3 protein are collapsed into one entry carrying the most frequent genes and DNA. For this sample the table gives 530,000 or so distinct CDR3 sequences, of which roughly 15% were detected only once. The ten largest clones add up to around 10% of the sample. The V and J ends are trimmed by 4 bases and 1 base, leaving 14 bases between them. Taken from the germline V gene (reference sequence), the CDR1 and CDR2 loops are GTSNPN and SVGIG. Spanning cysteine to phenylalanine, the CDR3 consists of 14 amino acids. Just the 42-base CDR3 DNA is kept, in frame starting at base 1. Note on this clonotype: Its antigen target is currently unknown. No base quality information exists; no much larger clone differs at one position.

Material: PBMCs from blood, obtained less than 13 days after vaccination. The chain was built from TRBV30 and TRBJ2-7, with the D segment identity uncertain. This receptor was obtained from a man in his fifties who received an inactivated influenza vaccine. Donor details come from another sample of the same person, matched by shared clones. The DNA is as follows: TGTGCCTGGACTACAGAATATCCTTCCTACGAGCAGTACTTC. Translated, it gives CAWTTEYPSYEQYF.